The TCR beta chain described here comes from a study of CD8+CD57+ T cells in acquired aplastic anemia. The study profiled TCR beta VDJ and CDR3 using genomic DNA as template. One entry per CDR3 protein results from TCRdb running MiXCR on the reads. The table includes roughly 180,000 distinct CDR3 sequences, nearly 50% detected once. CDR3 size: 14 residues. Per germline, CDR1 SEHNR and CDR2 FQNEAQ (reference sequence). Trimming took 4 bases from V and 3 from J, leaving 12 bases between them. Patients selected for sequencing had displayed CD8+CD57+ cell expansion by flow cytometry. The sequencing input was sorted CD4+, CD8+, or CD8+CD57+ T cells (not recorded which) from PBMCs. V gene TRBV7-9 combines with J gene TRBJ1-1; the D gene is possibly TRBD1 (6 bases). The receptor comes from a human donor with aplastic anemia. Here the CDR3 reads CASSWGASHTEAFF. CDR3 bases: TGTGCCAGCAGCTGGGGGGCTTCCCACACTGAAGCTTTCTTT.